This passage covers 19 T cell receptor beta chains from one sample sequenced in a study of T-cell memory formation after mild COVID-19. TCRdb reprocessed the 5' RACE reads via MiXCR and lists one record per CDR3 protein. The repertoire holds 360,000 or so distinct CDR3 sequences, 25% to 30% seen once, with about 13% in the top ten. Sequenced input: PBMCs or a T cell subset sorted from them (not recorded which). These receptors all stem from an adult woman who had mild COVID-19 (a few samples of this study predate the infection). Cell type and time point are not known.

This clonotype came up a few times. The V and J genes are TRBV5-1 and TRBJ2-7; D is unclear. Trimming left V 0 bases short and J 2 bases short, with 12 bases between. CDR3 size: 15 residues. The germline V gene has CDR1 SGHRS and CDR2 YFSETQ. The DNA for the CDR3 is TGCGCCAGCAGCTTGGCCCTACCCGAACCCTACGAGCAGTACTTC. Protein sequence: CASSLALPEPYEQYF.

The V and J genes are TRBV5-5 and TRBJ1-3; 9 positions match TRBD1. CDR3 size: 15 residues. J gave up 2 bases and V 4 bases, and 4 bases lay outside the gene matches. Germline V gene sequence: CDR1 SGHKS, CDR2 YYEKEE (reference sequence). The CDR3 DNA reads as TGTGCCAGCAGCGGCCGACAGGGGGCTGGAAACACCATATATTTT. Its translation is CASSGRQGAGNTIYF. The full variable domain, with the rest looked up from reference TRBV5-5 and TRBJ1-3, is DAGVTQSPTHLIKTRGQQVTLRCSPISGHKSVSWYQQVLGQGPQFIFQYYEKEERGRGNFPDRFSARQFPNYSSELNVNALLLGDSALYLCASSGRQGAGNTIYFGEGSWLTVV.

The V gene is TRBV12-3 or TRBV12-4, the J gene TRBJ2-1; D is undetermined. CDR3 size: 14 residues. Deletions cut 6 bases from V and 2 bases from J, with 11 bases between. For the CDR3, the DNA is TGTGCCAGCAGCAAGAGTGGCCCCTACAATGAGCAGTTCTTC. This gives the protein CASSKSGPYNEQFF.

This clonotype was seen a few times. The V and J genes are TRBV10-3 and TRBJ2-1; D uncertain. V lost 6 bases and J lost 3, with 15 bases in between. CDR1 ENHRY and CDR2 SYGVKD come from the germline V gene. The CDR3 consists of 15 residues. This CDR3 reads CAISEPQKGYNEQFF. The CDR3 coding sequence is TGTGCCATCAGCGAACCACAGAAGGGCTACAATGAGCAGTTCTTC.

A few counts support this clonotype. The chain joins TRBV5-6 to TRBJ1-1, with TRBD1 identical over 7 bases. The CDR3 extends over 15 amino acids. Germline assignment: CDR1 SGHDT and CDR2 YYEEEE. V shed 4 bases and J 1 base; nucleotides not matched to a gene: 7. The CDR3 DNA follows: TGTGCCAGCAGCGGAAACAGGGGTCCGAACACTGAAGCTTTCTTT. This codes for CASSGNRGPNTEAFF.

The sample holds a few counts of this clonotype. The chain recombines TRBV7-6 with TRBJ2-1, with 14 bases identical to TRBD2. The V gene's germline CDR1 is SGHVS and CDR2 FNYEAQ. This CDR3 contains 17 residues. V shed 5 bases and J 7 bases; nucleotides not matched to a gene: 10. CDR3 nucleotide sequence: TGTGCCAGCAGCCTCCGACTAGCGGGAGGGCCGGGGAATGAGCAGTTCTTC. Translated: CASSLRLAGGPGNEQFF.

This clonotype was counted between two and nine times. CDR3 nucleotides: TGTGCCAGCAGTTTAGAAGCCAACCAAGAGACCCAGTACTTC. Its protein is CASSLEANQETQYF. The chain is built from TRBV12-3 or TRBV12-4 and TRBJ2-5; D not certain. The CDR3 runs to 14 residues. Trimming removed 1 base from V and 0 bases from J, with 6 bases in between.

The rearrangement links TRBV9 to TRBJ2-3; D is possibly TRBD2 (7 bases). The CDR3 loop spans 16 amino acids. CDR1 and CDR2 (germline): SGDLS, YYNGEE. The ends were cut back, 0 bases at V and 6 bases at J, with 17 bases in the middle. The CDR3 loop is CASSVEGGGPFDTQYF. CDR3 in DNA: TGTGCCAGCAGCGTAGAAGGGGGAGGGCCATTCGATACGCAGTATTTT. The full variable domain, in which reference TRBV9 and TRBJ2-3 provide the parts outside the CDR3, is DSGVTQTPKHLITATGQRVTLRCSPRSGDLSVYWYQQSLDQGLQFLIQYYNGEERAKGNILERFSAQQFPDLHSELNLSSLELGDSALYFCASSVEGGGPFDTQYFGPGTRLTVL.

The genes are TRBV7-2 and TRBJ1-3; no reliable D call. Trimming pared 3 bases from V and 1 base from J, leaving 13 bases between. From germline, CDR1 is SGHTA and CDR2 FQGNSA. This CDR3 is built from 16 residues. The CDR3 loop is CASSFFDPRSGNTIYF. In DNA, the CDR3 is TGTGCCAGCAGCTTCTTTGACCCGAGGTCTGGAAACACCATATATTTT.

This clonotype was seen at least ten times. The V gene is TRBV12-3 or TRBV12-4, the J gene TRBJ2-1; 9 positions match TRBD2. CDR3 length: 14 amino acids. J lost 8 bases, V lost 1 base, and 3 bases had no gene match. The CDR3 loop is CASSLVAGVHEQFF. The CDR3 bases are TGTGCCAGCAGTTTAGTAGCGGGAGTACATGAGCAGTTCTTC.

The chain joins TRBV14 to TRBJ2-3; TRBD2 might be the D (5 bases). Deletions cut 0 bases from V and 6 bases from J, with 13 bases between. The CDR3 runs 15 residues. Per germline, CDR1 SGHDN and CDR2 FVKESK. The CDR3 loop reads CASSQEPLIADTQYF. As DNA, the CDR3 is TGTGCCAGCAGCCAAGAACCCCTAATAGCGGATACGCAGTATTTT.

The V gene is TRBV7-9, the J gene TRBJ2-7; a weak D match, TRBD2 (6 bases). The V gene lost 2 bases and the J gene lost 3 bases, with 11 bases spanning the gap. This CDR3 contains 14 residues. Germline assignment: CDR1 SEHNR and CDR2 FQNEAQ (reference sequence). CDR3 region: CASSLWPGDYEQYF. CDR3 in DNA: TGTGCCAGCAGCTTATGGCCGGGGGACTACGAGCAGTACTTC.

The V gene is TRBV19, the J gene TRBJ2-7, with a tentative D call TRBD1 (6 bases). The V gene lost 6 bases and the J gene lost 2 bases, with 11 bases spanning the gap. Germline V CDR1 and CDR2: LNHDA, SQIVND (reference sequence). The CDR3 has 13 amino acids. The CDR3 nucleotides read TGTGCCAGTAGGCCCGACAGGACCTACGAGCAGTACTTC. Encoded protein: CASRPDRTYEQYF.

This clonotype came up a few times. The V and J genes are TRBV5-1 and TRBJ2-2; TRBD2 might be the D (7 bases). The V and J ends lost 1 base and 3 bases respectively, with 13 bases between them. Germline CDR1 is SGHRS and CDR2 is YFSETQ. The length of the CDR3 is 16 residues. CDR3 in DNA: TGCGCCAGCAGCTTGCGGGGGGCCGTTGACACCGGGGAGCTGTTTTTT. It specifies CASSLRGAVDTGELFF.

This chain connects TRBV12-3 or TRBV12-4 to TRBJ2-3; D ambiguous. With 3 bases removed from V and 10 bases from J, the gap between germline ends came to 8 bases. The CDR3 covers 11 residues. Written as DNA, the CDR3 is TGTGCCAGCAGTTTCGGTCCCTCGCAGTATTTT. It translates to CASSFGPSQYF.

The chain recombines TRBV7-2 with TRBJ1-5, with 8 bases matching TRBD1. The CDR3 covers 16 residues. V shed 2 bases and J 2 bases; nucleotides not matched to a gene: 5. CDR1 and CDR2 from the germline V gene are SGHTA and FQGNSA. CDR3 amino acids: CASSLWAGGGNQPQHF. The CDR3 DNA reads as TGTGCCAGCAGCTTATGGGCAGGGGGCGGCAATCAGCCCCAGCATTTT.

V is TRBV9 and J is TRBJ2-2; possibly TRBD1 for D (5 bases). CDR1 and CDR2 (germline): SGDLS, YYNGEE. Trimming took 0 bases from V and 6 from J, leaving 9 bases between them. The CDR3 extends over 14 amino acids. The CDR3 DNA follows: TGTGCCAGCAGCGTAGTTTCAGGGCCCGGGGAGCTGTTTTTT. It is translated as CASSVVSGPGELFF.

The CDR3 nucleotides read TGTGCCAGCAGCTTGGCCCCACAGATGAACACCGGGGAGCTGTTTTTT. It yields the protein CASSLAPQMNTGELFF. The genes are TRBV5-5 and TRBJ2-2; D is undetermined. Germline loops: CDR1 SGHKS, CDR2 YYEKEE (reference sequence). This CDR3 comprises 16 residues. With 0 bases removed from V and 1 base from J, the gap between germline ends came to 10 bases.

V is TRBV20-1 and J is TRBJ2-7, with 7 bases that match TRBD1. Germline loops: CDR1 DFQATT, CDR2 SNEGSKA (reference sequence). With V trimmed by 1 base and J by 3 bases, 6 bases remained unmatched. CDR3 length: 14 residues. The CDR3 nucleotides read TGCAGTGCTAGAGTGTCGGACAGGATCTACGAGCAGTACTTC. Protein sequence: CSARVSDRIYEQYF.